This record covers a single TCR beta chain. This clone was counted only a few times. No cognate antigen has been identified for it. Base-call qualities are not available, and no considerably larger clone is one nucleotide away. Separate from the approximately 670-subject first cohort, the validation cohort of 120 subjects was the group to which the donors belonged. Receptor libraries were prepared by the immunoSEQ multiplex PCR assay. On the authors' methods: A statistical classification framework was built for diagnosing cytomegalovirus status from the catalog of TCR beta chain sequences. The source is immuneACCESS, and TCRdb retained only in-frame sequences with V and J called. Part of the clones is not carried over; for the studies checked, unresolved V genes explain less than half of this, and the remainder is unexplained. D and trimming were read from the DNA, whereas the V and J calls and clone size are those reported in that table. The sample table holds tens of thousands of clones, of which roughly nine tenths were seen once. Almost 1.5% of the sample lies in the top ten.

The sample originates from a study of cytomegalovirus exposure and HLA in healthy donors (dated by TCRdb to 2015 to 2018). In the study overall: According to a later analysis, one platform produced both the roughly 110 validation repertoires and the approximately 670 repertoires of the first cohort. High-throughput TCR immunosequencing, statistical association of individual TCRs with disease status, and machine learning were combined to predict cytomegalovirus infection status. The study aimed to test whether signatures of past pathogen exposure could be identified by cataloging public T cell receptors. In addition to the first cohort of around 670 subjects, a separate validation cohort of 100 to 150 different subjects was used. General conclusions and limits of the study: In vitro tests confirmed that a few of the cytomegalovirus-associated TCR beta chains recognize cytomegalovirus antigens. Most TCR sequences were seen in very few donors, while some public TCRs were found in many individuals. The classifier was reported to diagnose cytomegalovirus status with high specificity and sensitivity in both the original and validation cohorts. A later analysis found that TCRs clustered in the first cohort also tended to co-occur in the 100 to 150 validation repertoires, with 94% of cluster scores above 0. It was suggested by the authors that the approach could potentially be generalized to other disease states and immunological phenotypes. In the study, around 160 TCR beta chains were listed as associated with cytomegalovirus. A later analysis lacked HLA typing for the validation cohort, so it scored co-occurrence in that cohort across all 120 repertoires.

The germline V gene (reference sequence) yields SEHNR for CDR1 and FQNEAQ for CDR2. Trimming costs V 2 bases and J 4 bases, and their ends lie 8 bases apart. The CDR3 measures 13 amino acids from cysteine to phenylalanine. The DNA shown is the 39-base CDR3, in frame from base 1. The origin of this receptor is a man younger than 30 in good health and CMV-seronegative. The V and J genes are TRBV7-9 and TRBJ1-1; D gene: possibly TRBD1, on 5 matching bases. The sequenced sample was PBMCs. The nucleotides read TGTGCCAGCAGCTTATACGGGGGCACTGAAGCTTTCTTT. The resulting protein is CASSLYGGTEAFF.